The subject of this entry is one T cell receptor (beta chain). What it recognizes is unknown. This CDR3 contains 15 residues. V was pared by 3 bases and J by 8 bases, with 9 bases of the junction left unmatched. From germline, CDR1 is MNHNS and CDR2 SASEGT. The data derive from a study of OX40 agonist ivuxolimab in advanced cancers. Background on the study: Patients were over 65% male with ages roughly 23 to 79, mean around 61.

Using immunoSEQ multiplex PCR, the repertoire was profiled, and TCRdb retains in-frame clones only, with some absent. The table records tens of thousands of clones, more than 80% of them present only once. The study, taken as a whole, reports: At 0.1 to 3.0 mg/kg and by week 6, CD4+ and CD8+ T cells in the blood had expanded clonally. Some nonresponders additionally presented with little normalized T-cell clonal expansion.

The chain uses TRBV6-1 and TRBJ1-4; 7 bases align to TRBD1. The sequences come from CD4+ or CD8+ T cells sorted from blood, collected in a trial of the OX40 agonist ivuxolimab. The TCR comes from an adult with an advanced solid tumor such as melanoma, head and neck, liver or kidney cancer. CDR3 residues: CASSEQTGTGEKLFF. In DNA, the CDR3 is TGTGCCAGCAGTGAGCAGACAGGGACGGGGGAAAAACTGTTTTTT.